This TCR beta chain stems from a study of regulatory T cells in long-lasting Graves disease (dated by TCRdb to the early 2020s). For context, the study as a whole: Persistent Graves' disease was defined as persistently positive TSH receptor autoantibodies together with antithyroid drug treatment for over 5 years. This study used TCR sequencing and RNA sequencing of peripheral blood to compare persistent Graves' disease patients against newly diagnosed Graves' disease patients. The study took place in China and was registered as a clinical trial. TCR sequencing covered some 13 persistent and some 20 newly diagnosed Graves' disease patients, 33 samples in total. In the clinical cohort, patients with persistent Graves' disease had used antithyroid drugs for an average of approximately eleven years. The paper's findings and limits, for the study overall: A larger number of public clonotypes was shared among persistent patients (under 3,000) than among newly diagnosed patients (around 880). Sequencing and analysis were limited to the TCR beta chain. Persistent Graves' disease patients showed lower TCR Shannon entropy and fewer highly expanded clones than newly diagnosed patients, suggesting clonal expansion. TRBV28, TRBJ1-2 and TRBJ2-5 were preferentially used in persistent disease, while TRBV20-1 and TRBJ2-1 were favored in newly diagnosed disease. Because the primary lesion, thyroid tissue, could not be accessed, the study looked at peripheral blood alone. As a limitation, the authors acknowledged that the small sample size may reduce accuracy.

About this clonotype: Its antigen is not yet known. Per-base quality was not reported, and no clone a single base away is much larger than it.

The library was produced with multiplex PCR. TCRdb names Illumina HiSeq 4000 as the instrument used. CDR3 regions were amplified by Arm-PCR with iRepertoire HTBI primers to construct TCR beta libraries. Before sequencing, the PCR products underwent gel purification. In the paper's pipeline: Across samples, 62 TRBV and 13 to 15 TRBJ segments were identified and used for gene usage analysis of CDR3 amino acid clonotypes. COPE and FqMerger were used to merge filtered high-quality paired reads into contigs. Contigs were aligned with BLAST to IMGT TRBV, TRBD and TRBJ reference genes, and CDR3 was defined per IMGT. Any clonotype with a frequency above 0.1% was counted as a highly expanded clone. Shannon entropy served as the measure of repertoire diversity, while the Gini coefficient captured V-J evenness. A clonotype was considered public if more than one individual shared it. Using fastp trimming at Q25 and MiXCR clonotype assembly, TCRdb reanalyzed the public sequencing data and kept in-frame beta chains. Rows matching on CDR3 protein sequence are summarized as one entry with the most common DNA and genes. The V and J calls reflect TCRdb's pipeline rather than the authors' work. Within this sample are fewer than 400,000 distinct CDR3 sequences, with around 21% of them counted one time only. 20% of the sample belongs to the ten largest clones.

This specimen's time point label, per the study, means: persistent/refractory GD, antithyroid drugs over 5 years with positive TRAb. RNA was extracted from PBMCs in TRIzol for both TCR sequencing and RNA sequencing. The diagnosis of Graves' disease followed American Thyroid Association guidelines. Patients were recruited from an endocrinology department in Xi'an, China. From each patient, about 8.9 milliliters of peripheral blood was collected into an EDTA anticoagulant tube. Ficoll Paque Plus density gradient separation was used to isolate PBMCs, and no additional T cell sorting was done. RNA quality was checked with an Agilent 2100 Bioanalyzer and agarose gel, and concentration with a NanoDrop 2000. The CDR3 holds 16 amino acids from the cysteine to the phenylalanine. Only the CDR3 region is kept as DNA, spanning 48 bases read in frame from base 1. V is clipped by 4 bases and J by 0 bases, and the sequence between their germline boundaries is 13 bases long.

The V gene is TRBV12-3 or TRBV12-4 and the J gene is TRBJ1-3; the D gene is perhaps TRBD1, on 6 matching bases. The clonotype originates from a female donor with Graves disease. The specimen comprised peripheral blood mononuclear cells (PBMCs), sampled when the disease was refractory, from a patient treated with antithyroid drugs. The DNA is TGTGCCAGCAGTTCCCAAGGACAGTCCTCTGGAAACACCATATATTTT. Its product reads: CASSSQGQSSGNTIYF.